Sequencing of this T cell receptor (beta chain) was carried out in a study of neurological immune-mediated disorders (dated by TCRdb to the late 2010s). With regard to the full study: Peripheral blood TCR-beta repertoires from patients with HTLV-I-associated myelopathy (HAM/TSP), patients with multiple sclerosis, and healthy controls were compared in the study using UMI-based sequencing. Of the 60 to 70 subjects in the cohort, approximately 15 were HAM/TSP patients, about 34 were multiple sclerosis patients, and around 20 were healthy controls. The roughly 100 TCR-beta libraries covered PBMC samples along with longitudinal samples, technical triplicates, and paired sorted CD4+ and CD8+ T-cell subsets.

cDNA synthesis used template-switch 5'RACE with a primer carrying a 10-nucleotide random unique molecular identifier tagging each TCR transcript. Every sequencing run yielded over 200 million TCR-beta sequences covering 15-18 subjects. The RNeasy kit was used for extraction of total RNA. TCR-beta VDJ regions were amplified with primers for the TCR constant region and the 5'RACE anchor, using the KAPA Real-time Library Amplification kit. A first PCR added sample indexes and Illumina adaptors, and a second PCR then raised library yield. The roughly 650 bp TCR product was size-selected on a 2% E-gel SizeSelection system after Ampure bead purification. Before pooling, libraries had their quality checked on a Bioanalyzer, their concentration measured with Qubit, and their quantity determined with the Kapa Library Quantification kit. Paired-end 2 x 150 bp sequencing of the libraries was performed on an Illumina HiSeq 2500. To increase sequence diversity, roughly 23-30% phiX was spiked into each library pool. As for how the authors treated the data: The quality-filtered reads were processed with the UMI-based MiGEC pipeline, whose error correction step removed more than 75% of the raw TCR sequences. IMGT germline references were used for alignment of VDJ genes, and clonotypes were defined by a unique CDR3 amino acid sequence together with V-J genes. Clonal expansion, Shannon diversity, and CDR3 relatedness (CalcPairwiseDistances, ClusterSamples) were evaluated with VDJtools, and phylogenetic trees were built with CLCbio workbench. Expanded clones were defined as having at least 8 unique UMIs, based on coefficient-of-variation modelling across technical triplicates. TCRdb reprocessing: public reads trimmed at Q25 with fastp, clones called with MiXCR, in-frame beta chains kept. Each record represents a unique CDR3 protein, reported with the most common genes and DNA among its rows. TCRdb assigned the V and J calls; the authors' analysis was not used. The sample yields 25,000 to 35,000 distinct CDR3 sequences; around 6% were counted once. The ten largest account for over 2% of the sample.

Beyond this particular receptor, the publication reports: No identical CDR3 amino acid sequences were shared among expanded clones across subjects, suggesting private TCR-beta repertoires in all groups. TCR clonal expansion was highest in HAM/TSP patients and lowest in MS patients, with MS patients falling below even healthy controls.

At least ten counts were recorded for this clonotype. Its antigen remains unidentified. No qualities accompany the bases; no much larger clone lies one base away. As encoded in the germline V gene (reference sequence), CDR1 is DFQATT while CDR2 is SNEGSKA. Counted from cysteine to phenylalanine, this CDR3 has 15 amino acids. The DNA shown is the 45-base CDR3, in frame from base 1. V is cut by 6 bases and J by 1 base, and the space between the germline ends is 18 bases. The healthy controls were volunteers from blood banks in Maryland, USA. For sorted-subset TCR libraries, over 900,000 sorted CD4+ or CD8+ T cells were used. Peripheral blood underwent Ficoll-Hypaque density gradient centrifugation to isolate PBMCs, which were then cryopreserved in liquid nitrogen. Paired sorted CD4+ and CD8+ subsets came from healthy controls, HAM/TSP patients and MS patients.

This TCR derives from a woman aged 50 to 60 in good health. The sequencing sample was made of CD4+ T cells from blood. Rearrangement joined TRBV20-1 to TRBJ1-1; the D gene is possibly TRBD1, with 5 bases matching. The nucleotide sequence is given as TGCAGTGCCAGGAGATCGGGGGTTAAGAACACTGAAGCTTTCTTT. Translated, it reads CSARRSGVKNTEAFF.